This T cell receptor beta chain is from a study of cytomegalovirus exposure and HLA in healthy donors. Primers: 60 Vbeta forward and 13 Jbeta reverse. TCRdb keeps only in-frame clones here, not all; method: immunoSEQ multiplex PCR. The table has around 31,000 clones, 87% seen once; the top ten hold approximately 3%. This clone showed up just a few times. CDR3 length: 15 residues. Trimming removed 1 base at V and 5 bases at J, with 15 bases between. CDR1 and CDR2 (germline): SEHNR, FQNEAQ (reference sequence). The sample comprised PBMCs. The V and J genes are TRBV7-9 and TRBJ2-7, with a weak D call TRBD2 (5 bases). The TCR comes from a boy between 10 and 17 years old in good health and CMV-seronegative. CDR3 in amino acids: CASSLVSGNWNEQYF. CDR3 sequence (DNA): TGTGCCAGCAGCTTAGTGTCGGGGAACTGGAACGAGCAGTACTTC.